The entry that follows covers one T cell receptor (beta chain) sequence. Separate cDNA molecules each had unique molecular identifiers attached to them. TCRdb reprocessed the 5' RACE reads via MiXCR and lists one record per CDR3 protein. The top ten clones hold about 12% of a sample with 45,000 to 65,000 distinct CDR3 sequences, 9.5% to 12% of them seen once. Germline V gives CDR1 DFQATT, CDR2 SNEGSKA (reference sequence). CDR3 length equals 12 residues. Trimming cost V 3 bases and J 1 base, with 3 bases left between them. The data derive from a study of early T cells in non-severe SARS-CoV-2 infection.

The TCR comes from an adult who was a healthcare worker with PCR-confirmed SARS-CoV-2 infection or an uninfected control (not recorded which). The chain employs TRBV20-1 and TRBJ2-2; D call uncertain. Sequenced: whole blood. The CDR3 loop reads CSARKNTGELFF. In DNA form, the CDR3 reads TGCAGTGCTAGGAAGAACACCGGGGAGCTGTTTTTT.